This TCR beta chain was identified in a study of vaccination and CD4 T cells after COVID-19 (dated by TCRdb to between 2022 and 2023). Concerning the study at large: SARS-CoV-2 positivity had been established in the convalescent patients by nasal swab PCR, and mild disease was recorded in under ten of these patients and severe disease in one. Post-COVID blood samples from convalescent patients were collected a median of approximately 93 days after diagnosis, with a range of roughly 35 to 180 days. As controls, cultures received a CEFX viral epitope pool (the positive control), an HIV-1 Nef peptide pool (the negative control), or no peptide at all. Culture stimuli were overlapping spike peptide pools from SARS-CoV-2 and from the common cold coronaviruses HCoV-NL63, HCoV-OC43 and HCoV-229E. The convalescent cohort included six males and four females, with two Hispanic individuals, seven Caucasians, two Asians and one multiracial person. Post-vaccine blood samples were taken a median of 72 days after the second vaccine dose, with a range of about 13 to 250 days. Participants received two doses of either the Pfizer-BioNTech BNT162b2 vaccine (n=8) or the Moderna mRNA-1273 vaccine (n=2). In 9 to 11 COVID-19 convalescent patients and several infection-naive healthy vaccine recipients, researchers compared the spike-specific CD4+ TCR repertoire from before mRNA vaccination with the repertoire from after. Paper-wide results and their limitations: In convalescent patients, nearly all vaccine-specific clones (304 of 307) were found to be mono-reactive for SARS-CoV-2 spike rather than cross-reactive with common cold coronaviruses. The median count of SARS-CoV-2-reactive clonotypes went up from around 23 after infection to 30 to 40 after vaccination, although the change was not significant. Among the post-vaccine SARS-CoV-2-reactive clones in convalescent patients, a median approximately 90% showed up only after vaccination, which suggests vaccine-specific priming. Relatively few convalescent patients were included in the study, and early timepoints after natural infection were not analyzed.

Comment on this clonotype: Its cognate antigen has yet to be identified. Within one base of it there is no much larger clone, and no base qualities were kept.

The germline V end is reduced by 2 bases and the J end by 5 bases; junction bases left unmatched: 11. The germline V gene sets CDR1 to LGHNA and CDR2 to YSLEER. From cysteine to phenylalanine, the CDR3 is 16 amino acids long. Only CDR3 DNA remains: 48 bases, in frame from the first base. The library was produced with PCR. TCR sequencing of DNA from cultured CD4+ T cells used the Oncomine TCR Beta short-read assay at the Johns Hopkins FTIC core. The QIAamp micro DNA kit was used to extract genomic DNA from the cultured CD4+ T cells. Oncomine TCR Beta libraries from cultured CD4+ T cells were pooled using unique dual indexes and sequenced on an Illumina iSeq 100. In the original analysis: Non-productive sequences were filtered out, and CDR3s that did not start with C, did not end with F or W, or were shorter than 7 amino acids were discarded. The MANAFEST web application was used to identify antigen-specific clonotypes by comparing peptide-stimulated wells against reference wells and other culture wells. Positive clones required FDR below 0.05, an odds ratio above 5, and productive frequency above 0.1% in at least two of three replicate wells. Cross-reactive clonotypes were defined as significantly expanded in both SARS-CoV-2 spike wells and at least one common cold coronavirus spike condition. CDR3 homology was assessed with Levenshtein distances (stringdist) and unrooted phylogenetic trees (ape) in R version 3.6.1. In-frame beta chains were kept once TCRdb had trimmed the public reads at Q25 with fastp and called clones with MiXCR. Entries are consolidated by CDR3 protein sequence, retaining the most common genes and DNA. Clone size and V and J calls follow TCRdb, not the original study. The sample table contains about 15,000 distinct CDR3 sequences; only one count was recorded for roughly 73% of them. The ten largest clones take up approximately 4.3% of the sample.

What this sample's treatment or condition label stands for: 10-day PBMC culture with coronavirus spike peptide pools or control peptides (ViraFEST assay). The study used the ViraFEST assay, which expanded antigen-specific T cells with peptide pools and then identified expanded clonotypes by TCR sequencing. The convalescent patients' positive SARS-CoV-2 PCR tests were from March to December 2020, which was before the Alpha, Beta and Delta variants emerged in the United States. Each well held roughly 2 million PBMCs cultured in IMDM containing roughly 5% human AB serum and approximately 9.6 IU/ml IL-2, with 9 to 10 ug/ml peptide pools added. Half of the culture medium was replaced with fresh IL-2-containing medium on days 3 and 7. CD4+ T cells were isolated after less than twelve days of culture through negative selection using the EasySep CD4+ T cell isolation kit. Ficoll-Paque Plus gradient centrifugation was used to isolate PBMCs from whole blood, and the isolated PBMCs were then either used fresh or cryopreserved at -140C. In general, triplicate wells were set up for every culture condition.

Sequenced input: CD4+ T cells from blood, cultured in vitro. The TCR originated in a human donor who had recovered from COVID-19. The sequence joins TRBV4-3 to TRBJ1-1, and 7 junctional nucleotides match TRBD1. The CDR3 sequence is CASSQLATGDGTEAFF. The sequenced DNA is TGCGCCAGCAGCCAATTGGCAACAGGGGATGGGACTGAAGCTTTCTTT.